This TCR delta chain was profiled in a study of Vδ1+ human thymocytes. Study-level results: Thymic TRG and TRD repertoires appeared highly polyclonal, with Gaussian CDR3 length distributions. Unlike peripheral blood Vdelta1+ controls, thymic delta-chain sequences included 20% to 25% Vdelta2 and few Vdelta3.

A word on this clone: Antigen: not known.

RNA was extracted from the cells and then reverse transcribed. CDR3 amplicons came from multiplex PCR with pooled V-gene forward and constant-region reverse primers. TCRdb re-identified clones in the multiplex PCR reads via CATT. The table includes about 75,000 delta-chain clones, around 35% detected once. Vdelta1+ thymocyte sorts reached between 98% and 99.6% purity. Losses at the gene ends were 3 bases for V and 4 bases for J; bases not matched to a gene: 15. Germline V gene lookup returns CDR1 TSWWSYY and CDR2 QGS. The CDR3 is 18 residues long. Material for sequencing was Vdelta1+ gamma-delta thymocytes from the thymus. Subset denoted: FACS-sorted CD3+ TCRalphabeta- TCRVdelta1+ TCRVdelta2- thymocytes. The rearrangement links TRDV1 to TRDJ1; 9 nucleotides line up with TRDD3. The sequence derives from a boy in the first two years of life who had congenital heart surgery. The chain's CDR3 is CALGDSYSYWGKIDKLIF. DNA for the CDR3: TGTGCTCTTGGGGATTCTTATTCCTACTGGGGGAAAATCGATAAACTCATCTTT.